This note documents a single TCR beta chain sequence. The entry originates in a study of cytomegalovirus exposure and HLA in healthy donors. Both 60 Vbeta primers and 13 Jbeta primers went into the PCR. Assay: immunoSEQ multiplex PCR; the TCRdb copy retains only in-frame clones and omits some. The table lists around 140,000 clones, 80% of them singletons. The germline CDR1 and CDR2 sequences are MNHEY and SVGAGI. This CDR3 has 15 amino acids. The junction had 13 bases not matched to a gene; V was cut back by 11 bases and J by 4 bases. The clonotype was recovered from a man between 40 and 49 years old in good health and CMV-seronegative. This rearrangement joins TRBV6-5 to TRBJ2-7, with 11 bases identical to TRBD2. The sequencing input was PBMCs. The CDR3 reads CAAERGSGGAYEQYF. The CDR3 DNA sequence: TGTGCCGCTGAGAGGGGTAGCGGGGGGGCGTACGAGCAGTACTTC.